The source of this T cell receptor beta chain is a study of T cell clonotyping in hematopoietic cell transplantation. This table comes from immunoSEQ multiplex PCR, and its TCRdb copy is limited to in-frame clones, with some not included. The sample gives some 30,000 clones, 60% to 85% of which show up once; less than 8% is in the top ten. Per the germline V gene, CDR1 is SGHTA and CDR2 is FQGTGA. The CDR3 is made up of 14 amino acids. The J segment lost 10 bases and the V segment lost 1 base, leaving 4 bases of the junction unmatched. As for time point: recipient sample about 28 days before transplant, after cytoreduction.

The TCR comes from a woman aged 25 to 39 with chronic myeloid leukemia. Some clones in this sample may be carry-over from other donors' samples. The chain links TRBV7-3 to TRBJ1-6; TRBD1 matches at 7 bases. The sample consisted of peripheral blood mononuclear cells, taken before stem cell transplant. CDR3 protein: CASSLRQGGSPLHF. CDR3 sequence (DNA): TGTGCCAGCAGCTTAAGACAGGGAGGCTCACCCCTCCACTTT.